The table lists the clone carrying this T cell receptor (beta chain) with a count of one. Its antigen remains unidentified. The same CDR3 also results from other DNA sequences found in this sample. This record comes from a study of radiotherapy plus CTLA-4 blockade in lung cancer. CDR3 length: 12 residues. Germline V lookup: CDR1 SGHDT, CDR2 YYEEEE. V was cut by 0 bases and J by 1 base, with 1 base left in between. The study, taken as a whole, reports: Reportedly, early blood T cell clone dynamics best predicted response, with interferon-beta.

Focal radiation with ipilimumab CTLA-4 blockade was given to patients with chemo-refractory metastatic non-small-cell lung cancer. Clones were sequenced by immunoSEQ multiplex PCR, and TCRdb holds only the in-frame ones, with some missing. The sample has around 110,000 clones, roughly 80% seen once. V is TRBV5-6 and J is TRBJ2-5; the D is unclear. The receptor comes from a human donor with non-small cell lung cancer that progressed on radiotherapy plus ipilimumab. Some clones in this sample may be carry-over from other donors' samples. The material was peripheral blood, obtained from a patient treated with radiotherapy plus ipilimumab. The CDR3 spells CASSLVQETQYF. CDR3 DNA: TGTGCCAGCAGCTTGGTCCAAGAGACCCAGTACTTC.